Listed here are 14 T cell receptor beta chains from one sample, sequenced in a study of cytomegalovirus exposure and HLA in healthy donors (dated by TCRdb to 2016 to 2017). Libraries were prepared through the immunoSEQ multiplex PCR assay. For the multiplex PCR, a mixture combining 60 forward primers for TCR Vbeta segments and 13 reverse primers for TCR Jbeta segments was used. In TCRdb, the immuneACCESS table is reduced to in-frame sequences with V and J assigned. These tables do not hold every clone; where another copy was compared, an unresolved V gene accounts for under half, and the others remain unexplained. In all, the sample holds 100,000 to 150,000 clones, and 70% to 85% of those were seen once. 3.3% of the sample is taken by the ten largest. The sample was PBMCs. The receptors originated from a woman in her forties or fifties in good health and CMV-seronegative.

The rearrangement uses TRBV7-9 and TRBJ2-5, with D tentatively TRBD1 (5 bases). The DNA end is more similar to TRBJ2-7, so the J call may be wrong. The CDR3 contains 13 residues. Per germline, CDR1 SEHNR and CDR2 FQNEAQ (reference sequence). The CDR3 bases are TGTGCCAGCAGCCCCCGAAGGGGCTACGAGCAGTACTTC. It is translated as CASSPRRGYEQYF.

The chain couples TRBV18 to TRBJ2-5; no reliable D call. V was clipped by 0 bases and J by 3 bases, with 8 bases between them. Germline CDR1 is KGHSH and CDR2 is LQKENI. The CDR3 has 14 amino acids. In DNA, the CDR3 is TGTGCCAGCTCACCACCGGCGGCGAAAGAGACCCAGTACTTC. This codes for CASSPPAAKETQYF.

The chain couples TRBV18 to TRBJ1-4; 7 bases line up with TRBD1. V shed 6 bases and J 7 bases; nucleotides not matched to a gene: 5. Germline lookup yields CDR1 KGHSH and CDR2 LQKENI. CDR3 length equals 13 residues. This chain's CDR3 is CASSGTVGEKLFF. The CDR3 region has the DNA TGTGCCAGCTCCGGGACAGTAGGTGAAAAACTGTTTTTT. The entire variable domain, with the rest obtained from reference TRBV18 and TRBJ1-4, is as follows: NAGVMQNPRHLVRRRGQEARLRCSPMKGHSHVYWYRQLPEEGLKFMVYLQKENIIDESGMPKERFSAEFPKEGPSILRIQQVVRGDSAAYFCASSGTVGEKLFFGSGTQLSVL.

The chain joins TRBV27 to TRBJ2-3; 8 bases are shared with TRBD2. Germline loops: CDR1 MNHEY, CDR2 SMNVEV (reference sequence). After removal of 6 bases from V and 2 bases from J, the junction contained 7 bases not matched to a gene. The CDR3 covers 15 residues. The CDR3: CASRYSSGLTDTQYF. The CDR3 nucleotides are TGTGCCAGCAGATATTCTAGCGGGCTCACAGATACGCAGTATTTT.

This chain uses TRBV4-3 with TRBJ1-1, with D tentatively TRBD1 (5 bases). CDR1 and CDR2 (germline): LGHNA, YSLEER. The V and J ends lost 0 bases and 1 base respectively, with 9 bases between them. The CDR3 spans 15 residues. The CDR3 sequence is CASSQEGQGNTEAFF. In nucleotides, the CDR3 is TGCGCCAGCAGCCAAGAAGGTCAGGGGAACACTGAAGCTTTCTTT.

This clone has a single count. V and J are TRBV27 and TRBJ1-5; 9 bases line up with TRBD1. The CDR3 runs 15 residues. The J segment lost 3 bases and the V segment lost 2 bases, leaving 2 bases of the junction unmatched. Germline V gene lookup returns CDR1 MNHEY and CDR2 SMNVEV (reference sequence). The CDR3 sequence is CASSLGTGNNQPQHF. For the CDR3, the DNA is TGTGCCAGCAGTTTAGGGACAGGGAACAATCAGCCCCAGCATTTT.

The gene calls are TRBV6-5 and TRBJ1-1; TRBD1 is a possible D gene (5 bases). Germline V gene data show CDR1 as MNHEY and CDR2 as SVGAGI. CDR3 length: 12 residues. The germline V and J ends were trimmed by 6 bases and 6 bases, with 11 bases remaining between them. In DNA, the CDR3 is TGTGCCAGCAGCCAGGGATTTGCTGAAGCTTTCTTT. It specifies CASSQGFAEAFF.

The CDR3 spells CASSADRGGGNTIYF. CDR3 sequence (DNA): TGTGCCAGCAGCGCCGACAGGGGAGGGGGAAACACCATATATTTT. J is TRBJ1-3 and V is TRBV7-9; 8 bases agree with TRBD1. V lost 5 bases and J lost 4; bases outside the gene matches: 7. CDR3 length: 15 residues. The V gene's germline CDR1 is SEHNR and CDR2 FQNEAQ (reference sequence).

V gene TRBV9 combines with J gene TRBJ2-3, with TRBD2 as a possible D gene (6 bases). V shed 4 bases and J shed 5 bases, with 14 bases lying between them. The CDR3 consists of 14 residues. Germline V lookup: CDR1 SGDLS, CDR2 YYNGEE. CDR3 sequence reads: CASSTGGKQDTQYF. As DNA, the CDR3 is TGTGCCAGCAGCACTGGCGGGAAACAAGATACGCAGTATTTT.

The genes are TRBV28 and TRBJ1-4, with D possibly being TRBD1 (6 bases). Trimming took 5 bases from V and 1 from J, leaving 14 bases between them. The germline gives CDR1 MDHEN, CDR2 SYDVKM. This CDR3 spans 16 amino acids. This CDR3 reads CASSVRGGVTNEKLFF. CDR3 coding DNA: TGTGCCAGCAGTGTGAGGGGGGGCGTAACTAATGAAAAACTGTTTTTT. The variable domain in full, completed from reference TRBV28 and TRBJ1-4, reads DVKVTQSSRYLVKRTGEKVFLECVQDMDHENMFWYRQDPGLGLRLIYFSYDVKMKEKGDIPEGYSVSREKKERFSLILESASTNQTSMYLCASSVRGGVTNEKLFFGSGTQLSVL.

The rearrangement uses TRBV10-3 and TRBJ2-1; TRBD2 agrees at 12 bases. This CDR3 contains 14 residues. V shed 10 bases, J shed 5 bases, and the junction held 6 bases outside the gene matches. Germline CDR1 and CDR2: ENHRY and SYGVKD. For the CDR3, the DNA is TGTGCCAGCAGACTAGCGGGAGCGGACAATGAGCAGTTCTTC. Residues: CASRLAGADNEQFF.

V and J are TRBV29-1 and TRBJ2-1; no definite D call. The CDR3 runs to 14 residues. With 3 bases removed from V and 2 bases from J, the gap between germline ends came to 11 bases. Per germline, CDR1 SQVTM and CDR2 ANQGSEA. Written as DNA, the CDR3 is TGCAGCGTTGATGGTTTGCTAGCCTACAATGAGCAGTTCTTC. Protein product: CSVDGLLAYNEQFF.

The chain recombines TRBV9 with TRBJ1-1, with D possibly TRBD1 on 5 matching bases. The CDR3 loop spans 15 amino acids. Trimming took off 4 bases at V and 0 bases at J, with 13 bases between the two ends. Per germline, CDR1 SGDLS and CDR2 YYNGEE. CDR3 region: CASSPRTHMNTEAFF. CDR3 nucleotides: TGTGCCAGCAGCCCTCGGACACACATGAACACTGAAGCTTTCTTT.

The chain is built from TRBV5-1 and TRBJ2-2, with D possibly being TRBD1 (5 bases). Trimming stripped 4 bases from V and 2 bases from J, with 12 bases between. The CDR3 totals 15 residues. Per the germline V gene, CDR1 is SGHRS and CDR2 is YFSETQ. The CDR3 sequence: CASSLPDTNTGELFF. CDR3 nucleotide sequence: TGCGCCAGCAGCCTGCCGGACACCAACACCGGGGAGCTGTTTTTT.